This T cell receptor beta chain is from a study of siplizumab effects on memory and regulatory T cells. Deletions cut 4 bases from V and 11 bases from J, with 14 bases between. The CDR3 runs 12 residues. CDR1 is MNHNS, CDR2 SASEGT, per germline. Assay used: immunoSEQ multiplex PCR; TCRdb lists only in-frame clones, some missing. The table records tens of thousands of clones, over 80% of them present only once. The sequencing input was Tregs sorted from blood. The sequence came from a human donor in good health. V is TRBV6-1 and J is TRBJ1-1; D gene unclear. The CDR3 here is CASSGNKVGAFF. In nucleotides, the CDR3 is TGTGCCAGCAGTGGAAATAAGGTGGGGGCTTTCTTT.